These 15 T cell receptor beta chains share one sample of origin, sequenced in a study of T cell clones after liver transplantation. Some clones are missing from TCRdb's copy, which holds only in-frame ones; the method was immunoSEQ multiplex PCR. The table includes about 120,000 clones, 90% detected once. This material consisted of CD4+ T cells from blood, taken 12 months after liver transplant. These TCRs come from a human patient who received a liver transplant. Part of the T cells may come from the graft donor.

The chain employs TRBV5-1 and TRBJ2-1; D ambiguous. The CDR3 is 13 residues long. Germline values: CDR1 SGHRS, CDR2 YFSETQ. The V and J ends lost 4 bases and 7 bases respectively, with 12 bases between them. The CDR3 bases are TGCGCCAGCAGCGTGGTGGTAATGAATGAGCAGTTCTTC. Translating it yields CASSVVVMNEQFF.

This chain links TRBV6-5 with TRBJ1-4; 9 nucleotides match TRBD1. This CDR3 is 14 amino acids long. The V gene end was trimmed by 6 bases and the J gene end by 7 bases; junction bases not matched to a gene: 6. Germline-derived CDR1 and CDR2 are MNHEY and SVGAGI. This chain's CDR3 is CASRTRDRAEKLFF. The CDR3 nucleotides are TGTGCCAGCAGGACCCGGGACAGGGCTGAAAAACTGTTTTTT.

The rearrangement joins TRBV27 to TRBJ2-1; a weak D match, TRBD2 (5 bases). V was cut by 5 bases and J by 0 bases, with 11 bases left in between. Germline assignment: CDR1 MNHEY and CDR2 SMNVEV (reference sequence). The CDR3 has 15 amino acids. The CDR3 nucleotides read TGTGCCAGCAGTAGAGTAGGGAGCTCCTACAATGAGCAGTTCTTC. This encodes CASSRVGSSYNEQFF.

This clone occurred once. This rearrangement joins TRBV30 to TRBJ1-1, with D possibly matching TRBD1 (6 bases). V was trimmed by 5 bases and J by 2 bases, leaving 12 bases between them. The germline V gene has CDR1 GTSNPN and CDR2 SVGIG (reference sequence). This CDR3 has 13 residues. CDR3 in amino acids: CAWRGQINTEAFF. CDR3 DNA: TGTGCCTGGCGAGGACAGATAAACACTGAAGCTTTCTTT. Based on the CDR3 plus reference TRBV30 and TRBJ1-1, the full variable domain is SQTIHQWPATLVQPVGSPLSLECTVEGTSNPNLYWYRQAAGRGLQLLFYSVGIGQISSEVPQNLSASRPQDRQFILSSKKLLLSDSGFYLCAWRGQINTEAFFGQGTRLTVV.

The chain carries TRBV11-3 and TRBJ1-2; tentatively, D is TRBD1 (6 bases). The V and J ends lost 0 bases and 3 bases respectively, with 8 bases between them. The germline V gene has CDR1 SGHNT and CDR2 YENEEA. This CDR3 region has 14 residues. CDR3 sequence (DNA): TGTGCCAGCAGCTTAGAGTCAGGGGACTATGGCTACACCTTC. The encoded protein is CASSLESGDYGYTF. The full variable domain, its missing parts supplied by reference TRBV11-3 and TRBJ1-2, is EAGVVQSPRYKIIEKKQPVAFWCNPISGHNTLYWYLQNLGQGPELLIRYENEEAVDDSQLPKDRFSAERLKGVDSTLKIQPAELGDSAVYLCASSLESGDYGYTFGSGTRLTVV.

In its sample, this clone was seen once. This chain uses TRBV30 with TRBJ2-7; D remains ambiguous. With 4 bases removed from V and 2 bases from J, the gap between germline ends came to 9 bases. Looked up from germline, CDR1 is GTSNPN and CDR2 is SVGIG (reference sequence). This CDR3 is 12 amino acids long. CDR3 amino acids: CAWKREAYEQYF. CDR3 DNA sequence: TGTGCCTGGAAGCGAGAGGCCTACGAGCAGTACTTC. Full variable domain (rest looked up from reference TRBV30 and TRBJ2-7): SQTIHQWPATLVQPVGSPLSLECTVEGTSNPNLYWYRQAAGRGLQLLFYSVGIGQISSEVPQNLSASRPQDRQFILSSKKLLLSDSGFYLCAWKREAYEQYFGPGTRLTVT.

J is TRBJ1-2 and V is TRBV19; no definite D call. Germline CDR1 is LNHDA and CDR2 is SQIVND (reference sequence). The CDR3 runs 15 residues. V lost 0 bases and J lost 4, with 12 bases in between. CDR3 residues: CASSIDLARSYGYTF. In DNA, the CDR3 is TGTGCCAGTAGTATAGATCTAGCAAGGTCCTATGGCTACACCTTC.

The rearrangement links TRBV7-2 to TRBJ2-1; 16 bases are shared with TRBD2. Germline values: CDR1 SGHTA, CDR2 FQGNSA. This CDR3 has 15 residues. Unmatched junction bases numbered 7, after V lost 10 bases and J lost 7 bases. CDR3 in amino acids: CATGLAGGPGNEQFF. CDR3 nucleotides: TGTGCCACGGGACTAGCGGGAGGGCCGGGTAATGAGCAGTTCTTC.

This rearrangement joins TRBV12-5 to TRBJ1-2, with D possibly TRBD1 on 6 matching bases. The CDR3 is 13 residues long. The V end was cut by 0 bases, the J end by 7 bases, with 9 bases between. Germline-derived CDR1 and CDR2 are LGHNT and FRNRAP. CDR3: CASGLVQGVGYTF. DNA of the CDR3: TGTGCTAGTGGTTTGGTACAGGGCGTTGGCTACACCTTC.

This clone was recorded only once. The chain uses TRBV28 and TRBJ1-2; D is perhaps TRBD1 (5 bases). The CDR3 has 12 amino acids. In germline, CDR1 is MDHEN, CDR2 SYDVKM. Deletions cut 7 bases from V and 7 bases from J, with 13 bases between. The CDR3 here is CASTHRQLGYTF. CDR3 coding DNA: TGTGCCAGCACTCACAGACAGCTTGGCTACACCTTC.

The V and J genes are TRBV29-1 and TRBJ2-5; D is possibly TRBD2 (7 bases). V lost 4 bases and J lost 4, with 19 bases in between. The CDR3 contains 15 residues. CDR1 is SQVTM and CDR2 is ANQGSEA in the germline V gene. As DNA, the CDR3 is TGCAGCGTTGCCCCGGGGGACCGGGGGGCAGAGACCCAGTACTTC. The encoded protein is CSVAPGDRGAETQYF.

V is TRBV5-4 and J is TRBJ1-3, with TRBD1 as a possible D gene (6 bases). This CDR3 region has 16 residues. Germline lookup yields CDR1 SGHNT and CDR2 YYREEE (reference sequence). Trimming left V 3 bases short and J 0 bases short, with 13 bases between. The CDR3 DNA sequence: TGTGCCAGCAGCTATCAACAGGGTAGCTCTGGAAACACCATATATTTT. It specifies CASSYQQGSSGNTIYF.

The gene calls are TRBV5-1 and TRBJ2-7; 12 positions match TRBD2. V shed 4 bases and J 1 base; nucleotides not matched to a gene: 12. Germline V gene sequence: CDR1 SGHRS, CDR2 YFSETQ. The CDR3 consists of 18 residues. The CDR3 protein is CASSTSPLTSGSSYEQYF. CDR3 DNA: TGCGCCAGCAGCACGAGCCCTTTGACTAGCGGGAGTTCCTACGAGCAGTACTTC. The full variable domain, rest sourced from reference TRBV5-1 and TRBJ2-7, is KAGVTQTPRYLIKTRGQQVTLSCSPISGHRSVSWYQQTPGQGLQFLFEYFSETQRNKGNFPGRFSGRQFSNSRSEMNVSTLELGDSALYLCASSTSPLTSGSSYEQYFGPGTRLTVT.

This chain links TRBV19 with TRBJ1-4; a weak D match, TRBD1 (5 bases). The V and J ends lost 4 bases and 8 bases respectively, with 14 bases between them. The CDR3 extends over 14 amino acids. Germline assignment: CDR1 LNHDA and CDR2 SQIVND (reference sequence). CDR3 DNA: TGTGCCAGTAGTAAGTGGGGGGGGAGAGAAAAACTGTTTTTT. Protein sequence: CASSKWGGREKLFF.

The chain employs TRBV4-2 and TRBJ1-1; the D is unclear. Germline V gives CDR1 LGHNA, CDR2 YNFKEQ. There are 13 residues in the CDR3. Trimming took 2 bases from V and 4 from J, leaving 8 bases between them. The CDR3 DNA reads TGTGCCAGCAGCCAAAGGATGGGCACTGAAGCTTTCTTT. Amino acid sequence: CASSQRMGTEAFF.